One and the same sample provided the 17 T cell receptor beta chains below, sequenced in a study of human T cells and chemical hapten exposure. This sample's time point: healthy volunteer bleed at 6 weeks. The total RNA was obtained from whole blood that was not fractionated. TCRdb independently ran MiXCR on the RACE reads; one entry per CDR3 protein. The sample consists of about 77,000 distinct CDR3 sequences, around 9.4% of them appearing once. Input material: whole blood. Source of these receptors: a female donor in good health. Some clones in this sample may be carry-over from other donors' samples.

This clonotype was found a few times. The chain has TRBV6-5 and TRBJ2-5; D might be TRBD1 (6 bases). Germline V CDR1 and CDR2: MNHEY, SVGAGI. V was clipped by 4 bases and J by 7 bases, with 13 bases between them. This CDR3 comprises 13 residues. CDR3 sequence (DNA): TGTGCCAGCAGTTTTCAGGGGTTTGGGACCCAGTACTTC. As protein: CASSFQGFGTQYF.

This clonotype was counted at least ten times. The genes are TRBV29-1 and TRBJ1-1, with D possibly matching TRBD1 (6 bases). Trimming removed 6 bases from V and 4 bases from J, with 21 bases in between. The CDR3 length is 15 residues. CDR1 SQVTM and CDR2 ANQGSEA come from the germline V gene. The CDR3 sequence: CSVAGPRGGGTEAFF. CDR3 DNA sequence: TGCAGCGTCGCAGGGCCCAGGGGCGGCGGCACTGAAGCTTTCTTT.

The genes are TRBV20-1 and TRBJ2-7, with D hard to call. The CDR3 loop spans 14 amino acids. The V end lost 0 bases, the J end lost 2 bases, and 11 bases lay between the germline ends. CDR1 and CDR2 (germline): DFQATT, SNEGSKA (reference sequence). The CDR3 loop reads CSARDLRTTYEQYF. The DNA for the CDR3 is TGCAGTGCTAGAGATCTCAGGACCACCTACGAGCAGTACTTC.

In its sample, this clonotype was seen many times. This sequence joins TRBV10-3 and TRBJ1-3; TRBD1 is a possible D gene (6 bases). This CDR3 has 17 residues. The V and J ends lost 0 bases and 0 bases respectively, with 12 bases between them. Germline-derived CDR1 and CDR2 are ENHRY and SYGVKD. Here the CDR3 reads CAISESVPGASGNTIYF. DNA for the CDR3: TGTGCCATCAGTGAGTCGGTACCGGGGGCCTCTGGAAACACCATATATTTT.

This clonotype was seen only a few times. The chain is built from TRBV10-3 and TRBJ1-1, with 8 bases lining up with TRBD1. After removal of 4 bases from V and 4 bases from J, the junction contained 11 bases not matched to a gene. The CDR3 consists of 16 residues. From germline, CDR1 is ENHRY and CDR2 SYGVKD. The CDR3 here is CAISVWQGASSTEAFF. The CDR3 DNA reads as TGTGCCATCAGTGTTTGGCAGGGGGCGAGCAGCACTGAAGCTTTCTTT.

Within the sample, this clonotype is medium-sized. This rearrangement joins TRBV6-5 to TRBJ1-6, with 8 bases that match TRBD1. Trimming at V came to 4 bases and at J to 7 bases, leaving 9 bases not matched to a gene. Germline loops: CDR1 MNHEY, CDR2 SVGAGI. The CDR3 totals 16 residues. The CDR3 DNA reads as TGTGCCAGCAGTTTAGACAGGGGTAGCCTGAATTCACCCCTCCACTTT. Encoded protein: CASSLDRGSLNSPLHF.

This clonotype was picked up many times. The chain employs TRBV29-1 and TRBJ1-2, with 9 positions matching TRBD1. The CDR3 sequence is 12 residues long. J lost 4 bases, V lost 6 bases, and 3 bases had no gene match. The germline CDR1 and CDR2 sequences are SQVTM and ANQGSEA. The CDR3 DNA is TGCAGCGTCGAGACAGGGGGCTATGGCTACACCTTC. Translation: CSVETGGYGYTF.

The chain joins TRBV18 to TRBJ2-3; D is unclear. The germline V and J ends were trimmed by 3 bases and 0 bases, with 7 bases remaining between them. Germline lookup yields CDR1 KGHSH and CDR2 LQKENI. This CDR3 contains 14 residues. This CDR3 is CASSPGASTDTQYF. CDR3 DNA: TGTGCCAGCTCACCGGGTGCTAGCACAGATACGCAGTATTTT.

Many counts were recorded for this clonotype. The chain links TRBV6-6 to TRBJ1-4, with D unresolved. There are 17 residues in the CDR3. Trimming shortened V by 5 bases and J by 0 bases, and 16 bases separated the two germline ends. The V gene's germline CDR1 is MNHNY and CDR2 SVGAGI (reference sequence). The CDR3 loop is CASSQPSSPATNEKLFF. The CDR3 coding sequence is TGTGCCAGCAGTCAGCCGTCCAGCCCCGCAACTAATGAAAAACTGTTTTTT.

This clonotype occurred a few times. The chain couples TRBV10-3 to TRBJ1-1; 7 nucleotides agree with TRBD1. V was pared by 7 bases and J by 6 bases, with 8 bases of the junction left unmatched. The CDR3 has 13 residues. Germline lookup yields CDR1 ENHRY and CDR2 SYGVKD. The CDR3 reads CAITQGGAAEAFF. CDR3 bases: TGTGCCATCACCCAGGGGGGGGCGGCTGAAGCTTTCTTT.

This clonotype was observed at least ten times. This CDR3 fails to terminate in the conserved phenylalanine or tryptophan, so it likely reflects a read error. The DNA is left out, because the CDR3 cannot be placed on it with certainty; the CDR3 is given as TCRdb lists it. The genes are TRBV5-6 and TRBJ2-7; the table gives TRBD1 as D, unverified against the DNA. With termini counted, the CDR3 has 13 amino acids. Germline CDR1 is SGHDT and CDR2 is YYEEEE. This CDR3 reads CASSLQRSTVGSL.

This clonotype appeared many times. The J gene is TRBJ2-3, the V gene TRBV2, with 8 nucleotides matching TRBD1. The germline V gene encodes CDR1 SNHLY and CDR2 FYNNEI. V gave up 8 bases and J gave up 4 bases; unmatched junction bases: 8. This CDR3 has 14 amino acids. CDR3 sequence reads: CASGRTGSADTQYF. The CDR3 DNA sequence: TGTGCCAGCGGGAGGACAGGGTCGGCAGATACGCAGTATTTT. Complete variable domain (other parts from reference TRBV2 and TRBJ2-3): EPEVTQTPSHQVTQMGQEVILRCVPISNHLYFYWYRQILGQKVEFLVSFYNNEISEKSEIFDDQFSVERPDGSNFTLKIRSTKLEDSAMYFCASGRTGSADTQYFGPGTRLTVL.

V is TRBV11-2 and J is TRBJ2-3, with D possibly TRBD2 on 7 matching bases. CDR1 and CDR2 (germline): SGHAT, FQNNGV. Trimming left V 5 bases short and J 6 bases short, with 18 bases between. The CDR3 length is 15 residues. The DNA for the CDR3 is TGTGCCAGCAGCCCAGGGGAGGGGCGATCGGATACGCAGTATTTT. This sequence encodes CASSPGEGRSDTQYF.

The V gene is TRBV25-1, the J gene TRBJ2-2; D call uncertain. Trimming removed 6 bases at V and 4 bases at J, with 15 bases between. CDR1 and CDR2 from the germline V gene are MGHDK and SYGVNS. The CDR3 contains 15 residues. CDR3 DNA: TGTGCCAGCAGCGCCAAACCCCTGGGCACCGGGGAGCTGTTTTTT. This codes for CASSAKPLGTGELFF.

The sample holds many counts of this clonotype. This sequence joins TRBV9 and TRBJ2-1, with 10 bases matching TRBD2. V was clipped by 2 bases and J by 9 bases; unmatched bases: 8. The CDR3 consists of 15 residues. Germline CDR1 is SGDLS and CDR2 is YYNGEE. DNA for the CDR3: TGTGCCAGCAGCGTTGAAGCGGGGGGGCCACCTGAGCAGTTCTTC. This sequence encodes CASSVEAGGPPEQFF.

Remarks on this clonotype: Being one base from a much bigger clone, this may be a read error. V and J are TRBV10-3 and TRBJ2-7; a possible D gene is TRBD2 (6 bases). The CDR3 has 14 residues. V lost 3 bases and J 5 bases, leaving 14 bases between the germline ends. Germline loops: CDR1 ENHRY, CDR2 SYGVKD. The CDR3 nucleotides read TGTGCCATCAGTGAAGGTAGGACTACCGACGAGCAGTACTTC. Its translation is CAISEGRTTDEQYF.

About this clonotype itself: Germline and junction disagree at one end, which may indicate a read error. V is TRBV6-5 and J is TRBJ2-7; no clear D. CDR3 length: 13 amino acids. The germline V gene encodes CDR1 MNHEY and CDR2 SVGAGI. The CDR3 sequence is CASSSVNGYVQYF. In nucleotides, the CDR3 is TGTGCCAGCAGTTCGGTTAACGGCTACGTGCAGTACTTC.